This TCR beta chain is from a study of CD8 T cells in ankylosing spondylitis. This clonotype turned up a few times. What it recognizes is unknown. TCRdb itself ran the 5' RACE reads through MiXCR, one entry per CDR3 protein. The sample includes under 850,000 distinct CDR3 sequences, roughly 20% of them seen just once. Trimming removed 5 bases at V and 9 bases at J, with 19 bases between. The CDR3 is made up of 14 amino acids. Study-wide findings and caveats: A TCR beta motif made of fewer than 10 highly homologous variants seemed typical of ankylosing spondylitis blood. With a CD8+ phenotype, disease-linked clones were relatively rare in peripheral blood. Enrichment of disease-linked clones was reportedly significant in matched ankylosing spondylitis synovial fluid.

J is TRBJ1-2 and V is TRBV12-3 or TRBV12-4; TRBD1 might be the D (6 bases). Material for sequencing was blood, either unsorted or a sorted T cell fraction (not recorded which). This sequence originates from a male donor with ankylosing spondylitis. Here the CDR3 DNA reads TGTGCCAGCAGTCAGACAGGCCCACCAAGGAGCTACACCTTC. Translation gives CASSQTGPPRSYTF.